Listed below are T cell receptor beta chains from one sample, sequenced in a study of blood T cell repertoires in COVID-19. Method: immunoSEQ multiplex PCR; TCRdb's copy keeps in-frame clones and lacks some. Of around 290,000 clones in the sample, more than 85% were seen once. The sample was peripheral blood. These receptors were obtained from a man in his forties or fifties with acute or convalescent COVID-19. Both conserved end residues are part of each CDR3. A D gene is named only where the DNA matches it firmly. A clone size is listed for some rows: how often the clone was seen (once, few, many), or a class if it is expanded.

j_call d_call v_call clone_size cdr3_aa cdr3_nt
TRBJ2-3 TRBD2 TRBV30 NA CACDGLAGGDGTDTQYF TGTGCCTGTGATGGACTAGCGGGGGGGGACGGCACAGATACGCAGTATTTT
TRBJ2-1 TRBD2 TRBV5-5 NA CASSLQRGGYNEQFF TGTGCCAGCAGCTTGCAGCGGGGGGGCTACAATGAGCAGTTCTTC
TRBJ2-7 NA TRBV21-1 NA CASSKEPDRSTSWGNAYEQYF TGTGCCAGCAGCAAAGAACCCGACAGGAGCACCTCCTGGGGTAACGCCTACGAGCAGTACTTC
TRBJ2-2 TRBD1 TRBV19 NA CASKQGLSNTGELFF TGTGCCAGTAAACAGGGGCTGTCGAACACCGGGGAGCTGTTTTTT
TRBJ1-5 NA TRBV5-1 once CASSLDSRQPQHF TGCGCCAGCAGCCTGGACAGCCGACAGCCCCAGCATTTT
TRBJ2-7 NA TRBV10-3 NA CAISISKTGSSYEQCF TGTGCCATCAGCATTTCCAAGACAGGTAGCTCCTACGAGCAGTGCTTC
TRBJ2-1 NA TRBV5-1 NA CASSSLESSYNEQFF TGCGCCAGCAGCTCCTTAGAGAGCTCCTACAATGAGCAGTTCTTC
TRBJ2-2 TRBD1 TRBV27 NA CASSSPGQGRELFF TGTGCCAGCAGTTCGCCTGGACAGGGGAGGGAGCTGTTTTTT
TRBJ2-2 TRBD1 TRBV2 NA CASRTGGSGELFF TGTGCCAGCAGGACAGGGGGGTCCGGGGAGCTGTTTTTT
TRBJ2-6 NA TRBV9 NA CASSVVSSGANVLTF TGTGCCAGCAGCGTAGTTAGCTCTGGGGCCAACGTCCTGACTTTC
TRBJ1-4 TRBD1 TRBV19 NA CASSIDLTQGLFF TGTGCCAGTAGTATAGATCTGACACAGGGGCTGTTTTTT
TRBJ1-1 NA TRBV20-1 once CSASLPLKQGHTEAFF TGCAGTGCTAGTCTCCCCCTAAAACAGGGCCACACTGAAGCTTTCTTT
TRBJ2-1 TRBD2 TRBV9 NA CASSLGSGGAYNEQFF TGTGCCAGCAGCCTAGGAAGCGGGGGGGCGTACAATGAGCAGTTCTTC
TRBJ1-4 TRBD1 TRBV3-1/TRBV3-2 NA CASSARDRVNEKLFF TGTGCCAGCAGCGCCCGGGACAGGGTAAATGAAAAACTGTTTTTT
TRBJ2-7 TRBD1 TRBV12-3/TRBV12-4 few CASSRTGEQYF TGTGCCAGCAGCAGGACAGGCGAGCAGTACTTC
TRBJ1-1 TRBD1 TRBV20-1 NA CSADNRGGAFF TGCAGTGCAGACAACAGGGGAGGAGCTTTCTTT
TRBJ2-3 NA TRBV5-4 once CASSWGSGNNAYF NA
TRBJ1-6 TRBD1 TRBV2 NA CASSPTGGSPLHF TGTGCCAGCAGCCCGACAGGGGGGTCACCCCTCCACTTT
TRBJ1-1 TRBD1 TRBV27 NA CASSLSTGGNTEAFF TGTGCCAGCAGTTTATCGACAGGGGGGAACACTGAAGCTTTCTTT
TRBJ2-3 NA TRBV27 NA CASSLWAADTQYF TGTGCCAGCAGTTTATGGGCAGCCGATACGCAGTATTTT
TRBJ2-5 TRBD1 TRBV5-4 NA CASSQIDRGLETQYF TGTGCCAGCAGCCAAATCGACAGGGGGCTGGAGACCCAGTACTTC
TRBJ2-7 TRBD1 TRBV24-1 NA CATSAMTGREQYF TGTGCCACCAGTGCTATGACAGGGCGGGAGCAGTACTTC
TRBJ2-2 NA TRBV11-2 NA CASSLRAGSTGELFF TGTGCCAGCAGCTTACGGGCGGGGTCGACCGGGGAGCTGTTTTTT
TRBJ2-7 TRBD2 TRBV3-1/TRBV3-2 NA CASSQDWLAGAYEQYF TGTGCCAGCAGCCAAGATTGGTTAGCGGGGGCCTACGAGCAGTACTTC
TRBJ1-5 NA TRBV10-3 NA CAIKGDTEGNQPQHF TGTGCCATCAAAGGGGACACCGAAGGTAATCAGCCCCAGCATTTT
TRBJ1-6 TRBD1 TRBV30 few CAWSEGGTGTSPLHF TGTGCCTGGAGTGAAGGGGGGACAGGGACTTCACCCCTCCACTTT
TRBJ1-1 TRBD1 TRBV3-1/TRBV3-2 NA CASGRTGEAFF TGTGCCAGCGGACGGACAGGTGAAGCTTTCTTT
TRBJ2-7 NA TRBV27 NA CASFSSSYEQYF TGTGCCAGCTTTTCCAGCTCCTACGAGCAGTACTTC
TRBJ1-2 NA TRBV6-5 NA CASSPGEYGYTF TGTGCCAGCAGCCCCGGGGAGTATGGCTACACCTTC
TRBJ2-7 TRBD1 TRBV5-1 once CASSSDRANFRGEQYF TGCGCCAGCAGCTCAGACAGGGCTAATTTTAGGGGCGAGCAGTACTTC
TRBJ2-1 TRBD1 TRBV27 once CASSLSGTGRNEQFF TGTGCCAGCAGTTTATCAGGGACAGGGAGAAATGAGCAGTTCTTC
TRBJ1-6 TRBD1 TRBV6-5 NA CASRPGQGSPLHF TGTGCCAGCAGGCCGGGACAGGGTTCACCCCTCCACTTT
TRBJ1-1 TRBD1 TRBV3-1/TRBV3-2 few CASSQKIQGAFFDNQAFF TGTGCCAGCAGCCAAAAGATACAGGGGGCCTTCTTTGACAACCAAGCTTTCTTT